These T cell receptor beta chains were read from a single sample in a study of blood T cell repertoires in COVID-19. Assay: immunoSEQ multiplex PCR; the TCRdb copy retains only in-frame clones and omits some. This sample yields roughly 37,000 clones, of which around four fifths are seen a single time; 33% belongs to the top ten. Sequencing used peripheral blood. The receptors originated from a man between 60 and 70 years old with acute or convalescent COVID-19. Each CDR3 is given with its conserved first and last residue. Each record gives: V gene, J gene, D gene, clone size, CDR3 DNA, CDR3 protein. A D gene is named only where the DNA matches it firmly. Clone size is shown for a subset of rows, as once, few, many or a class of expanded clone.

V gene: TRBV3-1/TRBV3-2
J gene: TRBJ1-1
D gene: TRBD1
clone size: .
CDR3 DNA: TGTGCCAGCAGCCAAAGACAGGGGGCGAAGAACACTGAAGCTTTCTTT
CDR3 protein: CASSQRQGAKNTEAFF

V gene: TRBV13
J gene: TRBJ2-3
D gene: .
clone size: .
CDR3 DNA: TGTGCCAGCAGCTTAAAGCGTCTAGCCGCTAGCACAGATACGCAGTATTTT
CDR3 protein: CASSLKRLAASTDTQYF

V gene: TRBV4-3
J gene: TRBJ1-3
D gene: .
clone size: .
CDR3 DNA: TGCGCCAGCAGCCAAAGCCATCTCTCTGGAAACACCATATATTTT
CDR3 protein: CASSQSHLSGNTIYF

V gene: TRBV5-8
J gene: TRBJ2-4
D gene: TRBD1
clone size: .
CDR3 DNA: TGTGCCAGCAGCCGGGGCTATGCCGGGACAGCTAACATTCAGTACTTC
CDR3 protein: CASSRGYAGTANIQYF

V gene: TRBV3-1/TRBV3-2
J gene: TRBJ2-5
D gene: .
clone size: .
CDR3 DNA: TGTGCCAGCAGCCAAGCTTCGGACTTGCAAGAGACCCAGTACTTC
CDR3 protein: CASSQASDLQETQYF

V gene: TRBV7-9
J gene: TRBJ2-6
D gene: .
clone size: once
CDR3 DNA: TGTGCCAGCAGCTCACGGGCGACAGGCACCTCTGGGGCCAACGTCCTGACTTTC
CDR3 protein: CASSSRATGTSGANVLTF

V gene: TRBV5-1
J gene: TRBJ1-5
D gene: .
clone size: .
CDR3 DNA: TGCGCCAGCAGCTCCGGCTCCGACAGTAATCAGCCCCAGCATTTT
CDR3 protein: CASSSGSDSNQPQHF

V gene: TRBV19
J gene: TRBJ2-2
D gene: TRBD2
clone size: .
CDR3 DNA: TGTGCCAGCGGACTAGCGGGAGACGGGGAGCTGTTTTTT
CDR3 protein: CASGLAGDGELFF

V gene: TRBV6-1
J gene: TRBJ1-6
D gene: .
clone size: .
CDR3 DNA: TGTGCCAGCAGTGATGTGAGGTTTAATTCACCCCTCCACTTT
CDR3 protein: CASSDVRFNSPLHF

V gene: TRBV19
J gene: TRBJ2-7
D gene: TRBD1
clone size: .
CDR3 DNA: TGTGCCAGCGCCGGGACAGCGGAGGACGAGCAGTACTTC
CDR3 protein: CASAGTAEDEQYF

V gene: TRBV11-3
J gene: TRBJ2-3
D gene: .
clone size: .
CDR3 DNA: TGTGCCAGCAGCTCCAGGGCTAACACAGATACGCAGTATTTT
CDR3 protein: CASSSRANTDTQYF

V gene: TRBV2
J gene: TRBJ1-2
D gene: .
clone size: .
CDR3 DNA: TGTGCCAGCAGTGAAGCTGCACAGGGCGTCTATGGCTACACCTTC
CDR3 protein: CASSEAAQGVYGYTF

V gene: TRBV5-1
J gene: TRBJ2-1
D gene: TRBD2
clone size: .
CDR3 DNA: TGCGCCAGCAGCTCGACCAAAACTAGCGGGAGGTACAATGAGCAGTTCTTC
CDR3 protein: CASSSTKTSGRYNEQFF

V gene: TRBV3-1/TRBV3-2
J gene: TRBJ1-2
D gene: .
clone size: .
CDR3 DNA: TGTGCCAGCAGCCCGGTCGAGGCGGCTAACTATGGCTACACCTTC
CDR3 protein: CASSPVEAANYGYTF

V gene: TRBV28
J gene: TRBJ2-1
D gene: TRBD1
clone size: few
CDR3 DNA: TGTGCCAGCAGTTTATTGGGACAGAGCTCCTACAATGAGCAGTTCTTC
CDR3 protein: CASSLLGQSSYNEQFF

V gene: TRBV6-6
J gene: TRBJ1-5
D gene: .
clone size: .
CDR3 DNA: TGTGCCAGCAGTTACTCGAAAGAGGAAAGTCAGCCCCAGCATTTT
CDR3 protein: CASSYSKEESQPQHF

V gene: TRBV9
J gene: TRBJ2-3
D gene: TRBD2
clone size: once
CDR3 DNA: TGTGCCAGCAGCGTCGATCTATGGACTAGCCCTTCTAACACAGATACGCAGTATTTT
CDR3 protein: CASSVDLWTSPSNTDTQYF

V gene: TRBV27
J gene: TRBJ1-4
D gene: TRBD1
clone size: .
CDR3 DNA: TGTGCCAGCAGTTACAGGGGTCCAAATGAAAAACTGTTTTTT
CDR3 protein: CASSYRGPNEKLFF

V gene: TRBV29-1
J gene: TRBJ2-7
D gene: TRBD1
clone size: once
CDR3 DNA: TGCAGCGTTGAACCCCAGAACAGGGGGGCGGGAGAGCAGTACTTC
CDR3 protein: CSVEPQNRGAGEQYF

V gene: TRBV7-6
J gene: TRBJ2-1
D gene: TRBD2
clone size: .
CDR3 DNA: TGTGCCAGCAGCTTAGTCCCCCTAGCGGGGGACTACAATGAGCAGTTCTTC
CDR3 protein: CASSLVPLAGDYNEQFF

V gene: TRBV11-2
J gene: TRBJ2-5
D gene: .
clone size: .
CDR3 DNA: TGTGCCAGCAGCTTAGGAGGGAGGCTAGCCTCTCAAGAGACCCAGTACTTC
CDR3 protein: CASSLGGRLASQETQYF

V gene: TRBV10-3
J gene: TRBJ1-6
D gene: .
clone size: .
CDR3 DNA: TGTGCCATCAGTGAGTCGGCAGATAATAATTCACCCCTCCACTTT
CDR3 protein: CAISESADNNSPLHF

V gene: TRBV19
J gene: TRBJ2-7
D gene: .
clone size: .
CDR3 DNA: TGTGCCAGTAGTATTTCGAGGGACTACGAGCAGTACTTC
CDR3 protein: CASSISRDYEQYF

V gene: TRBV11-3
J gene: TRBJ2-7
D gene: .
clone size: .
CDR3 DNA: TGTGCCAGCAGCTTGAAGAGCTCACCCTCCTACGAGCAGTACTTC
CDR3 protein: CASSLKSSPSYEQYF

V gene: TRBV6-2/TRBV6-3
J gene: TRBJ1-5
D gene: TRBD1
clone size: .
CDR3 DNA: TGTGCCAGCAGTCAAACAGGGGGGGCAGTTCAGCCCCAGCATTTT
CDR3 protein: CASSQTGGAVQPQHF

V gene: TRBV28
J gene: TRBJ1-4
D gene: .
clone size: .
CDR3 DNA: TGTGCCAGCAGCCCTGGGGGCCTGGCTAATGAAAAACTGTTTTTT
CDR3 protein: CASSPGGLANEKLFF

V gene: TRBV19
J gene: TRBJ1-5
D gene: .
clone size: .
CDR3 DNA: TGTGCCAGTACCCGTGCGGGGCAGAATCAGCCCCAGCATTTT
CDR3 protein: CASTRAGQNQPQHF

V gene: TRBV6-2/TRBV6-3
J gene: TRBJ2-2
D gene: .
clone size: .
CDR3 DNA: TGTGCCAGCAGTTACTACAGGCGCACGAACACCGGGGAGCTGTTTTTT
CDR3 protein: CASSYYRRTNTGELFF

V gene: TRBV3-1/TRBV3-2
J gene: TRBJ1-1
D gene: .
clone size: .
CDR3 DNA: TGTGCCAGCAGCCAATTCCGGGCTGAAGCTTTCTTT
CDR3 protein: CASSQFRAEAFF

V gene: TRBV11-2
J gene: TRBJ2-7
D gene: .
clone size: once
CDR3 DNA: TGTGCCAGCAGCTTAGTGGACAGCTACGAGCAGTACTTC
CDR3 protein: CASSLVDSYEQYF

V gene: TRBV19
J gene: TRBJ2-2
D gene: TRBD2
clone size: few
CDR3 DNA: TGTGCCAGTAGTGGTTGGACTAGCGGGAGGGTAGCCGGGGAGCTGTTTTTT
CDR3 protein: CASSGWTSGRVAGELFF

V gene: TRBV27
J gene: TRBJ1-2
D gene: .
clone size: .
CDR3 DNA: TGTGCCAGCAGTCACAGGACCAACTATGGCTACACCTTC
CDR3 protein: CASSHRTNYGYTF

V gene: TRBV5-4
J gene: TRBJ2-5
D gene: TRBD2
clone size: .
CDR3 DNA: TGTGCCAGCAGCTTGGCAGGGAAGGTCGGGGAGGGGACCCAGTACTTC
CDR3 protein: CASSLAGKVGEGTQYF

V gene: TRBV27
J gene: TRBJ2-7
D gene: .
clone size: .
CDR3 DNA: TGTGCCAGTGGAAGGGGGAGCTCCTACGAGCAGTACTTC
CDR3 protein: CASGRGSSYEQYF

V gene: TRBV30
J gene: TRBJ1-5
D gene: .
clone size: medium-sized
CDR3 DNA: TGTGCCTGGAGTGTAGGGGGGGATCAGCCCCAGCATTTT
CDR3 protein: CAWSVGGDQPQHF

V gene: TRBV5-1
J gene: TRBJ2-3
D gene: TRBD1
clone size: .
CDR3 DNA: TGCGCCAGCAGCTTGCTCGTCAGGGGGATAGATACGCAGTATTTT
CDR3 protein: CASSLLVRGIDTQYF

V gene: TRBV7-9
J gene: TRBJ1-5
D gene: TRBD1
clone size: few
CDR3 DNA: TGTGCCAGCAGCTTGACAGGGGATCAGCCCCAGCATTTT
CDR3 protein: CASSLTGDQPQHF

V gene: TRBV6-5
J gene: TRBJ1-1
D gene: .
clone size: .
CDR3 DNA: TGTGCCAGCAGTACCCTTGAGAGGACTGAAGCTTTCTTT
CDR3 protein: CASSTLERTEAFF

V gene: TRBV27
J gene: TRBJ2-3
D gene: TRBD2
clone size: .
CDR3 DNA: TGTGCCAGCAGGTCAAGCGGGGCAAGCACAGATACGCAGTATTTT
CDR3 protein: CASRSSGASTDTQYF

V gene: TRBV6-5
J gene: TRBJ2-6
D gene: TRBD1
clone size: .
CDR3 DNA: TGTGCCAGCAGTTTCGCCTCAGGGGGCGTCCTGACTTTC
CDR3 protein: CASSFASGGVLTF

V gene: TRBV7-9
J gene: TRBJ2-1
D gene: .
clone size: .
CDR3 DNA: TGTGCCAGCAGCTTAGTAATGCAGGGTTCAAATGAGCAGTTCTTC
CDR3 protein: CASSLVMQGSNEQFF

V gene: TRBV18
J gene: TRBJ2-7
D gene: TRBD2
clone size: .
CDR3 DNA: TGTGCCAGCACCCCCGAAATAGCGGGGACCTACGAGCAGTACTTC
CDR3 protein: CASTPEIAGTYEQYF

V gene: TRBV6-5
J gene: TRBJ2-7
D gene: .
clone size: .
CDR3 DNA: TGTGCCAGCAGTTTTGGGGGGAGCTCCTACGAGCAGTACTTC
CDR3 protein: CASSFGGSSYEQYF

V gene: TRBV27
J gene: TRBJ1-1
D gene: .
clone size: .
CDR3 DNA: TGTGCCAGCAGTCCGTATCAGGGCTTCACTGAAGCTTTCTTT
CDR3 protein: CASSPYQGFTEAFF

V gene: TRBV3-1/TRBV3-2
J gene: TRBJ1-1
D gene: TRBD1
clone size: .
CDR3 DNA: TGTGCCAGCAGCATTAACAGGGGGAACACTGAAGCTTTCTTT
CDR3 protein: CASSINRGNTEAFF

V gene: TRBV19
J gene: TRBJ2-7
D gene: TRBD1
clone size: once
CDR3 DNA: TGTGCCAGCGGACAGGGCTTTGACTACGAGCAGTACTTC
CDR3 protein: CASGQGFDYEQYF

V gene: TRBV5-4
J gene: TRBJ1-4
D gene: TRBD1
clone size: once
CDR3 DNA: TGTGCCAGCGGACAGGGATTCCTTAATGAAAAACTGTTTTTT
CDR3 protein: CASGQGFLNEKLFF

V gene: TRBV30
J gene: TRBJ2-3
D gene: TRBD2
clone size: few
CDR3 DNA: TGTGCCTGGAGTGGGTTAGCGGGGCAGCGCGATACGCAGTATTTT
CDR3 protein: CAWSGLAGQRDTQYF

V gene: TRBV28
J gene: TRBJ1-2
D gene: .
clone size: .
CDR3 DNA: TGTGCCAGCAGCCCTGGGGGGGGGAGACAACTTTATGGCTACACCTTC
CDR3 protein: CASSPGGGRQLYGYTF

V gene: TRBV7-2
J gene: TRBJ1-2
D gene: .
clone size: .
CDR3 DNA: TGTGCCAGCAGCTCTACTTTCGGCTACACCTTC
CDR3 protein: CASSSTFGYTF

V gene: TRBV3-1/TRBV3-2
J gene: TRBJ2-7
D gene: .
clone size: .
CDR3 DNA: TGTGCCAGCAGCCAAGTATTTCTAGACTACGAGCAGTACTTC
CDR3 protein: CASSQVFLDYEQYF

V gene: TRBV19
J gene: TRBJ1-3
D gene: TRBD1
clone size: .
CDR3 DNA: TGTGCCAGTAGTTCCGGGACAGGGAACACCATATATTTT
CDR3 protein: CASSSGTGNTIYF

V gene: TRBV5-5
J gene: TRBJ1-2
D gene: TRBD1
clone size: .
CDR3 DNA: TGTGCCAGCAAAGAGGGACAGGGAAGCTGGGGCTACACCTTC
CDR3 protein: CASKEGQGSWGYTF

V gene: TRBV28
J gene: TRBJ1-4
D gene: TRBD1
clone size: .
CDR3 DNA: TGTGCCAGCAGTGCAGGGGGGATTGGGGAAAAACTGTTTTTT
CDR3 protein: CASSAGGIGEKLFF

V gene: TRBV19
J gene: TRBJ2-5
D gene: .
clone size: .
CDR3 DNA: TGTGCCAGTAGTATGACGGGGTTGACCCAGTACTTC
CDR3 protein: CASSMTGLTQYF